Following are 31 T cell receptor beta chains from one sample sequenced in a study of blood T cell repertoires in COVID-19. Data came from immunoSEQ multiplex PCR; TCRdb stores just in-frame clones and leaves some out. The data show about 150,000 clones, with more than 65% seen just once and roughly a tenth held by the top ten. Specimen: peripheral blood. Every receptor here comes from a man in his sixties or seventies with active or convalescent COVID-19.

Only one count was recorded for this clone. J is TRBJ1-5 and V is TRBV6-6; 8 nucleotides agree with TRBD1. CDR1 is MNHNY and CDR2 is SVGAGI in the germline V gene (reference sequence). CDR3 length: 14 amino acids. Trimming cost V 6 bases and J 2 bases; bases outside gene matches: 3. CDR3 in DNA: TGTGCCAGCAGACCACAGGGGGGCAATCAGCCCCAGCATTTT. Amino acids: CASRPQGGNQPQHF.

This clone occurred once. The gene calls are TRBV18 and TRBJ2-7; 10 nucleotides align to TRBD1. The V segment lost 2 bases and the J segment 1 base; nucleotides outside the gene matches: 2. Germline V gives CDR1 KGHSH, CDR2 LQKENI. The length of the CDR3 is 15 residues. The CDR3 sequence is CASSPGTGVSYEQYF. CDR3 nucleotide sequence: TGTGCCAGCTCACCAGGGACAGGGGTTTCCTACGAGCAGTACTTC.

A single count supports this clone. J is TRBJ2-1 and V is TRBV7-3, with 12 bases identical to TRBD2. This CDR3 contains 16 residues. Germline assignment: CDR1 SGHTA and CDR2 FQGTGA. V dropped 5 bases and J dropped 10; count of bases not matched to a gene: 12. In nucleotides, the CDR3 is TGTGCCAGCAGCCCGCACGGGACTAGCGGGCTGGGCGAGCAGTTCTTC. Translating it yields CASSPHGTSGLGEQFF.

This clone showed up just a few times. The chain links TRBV5-5 to TRBJ2-2; D gene uncertain. Trimming cost V 3 bases and J 8 bases, with 8 bases left between them. This CDR3 spans 12 amino acids. Germline CDR1 SGHKS, CDR2 YYEKEE (reference sequence). CDR3 loop: CASSSIQGELFF. DNA for the CDR3: TGTGCCAGCAGCTCCATCCAAGGGGAGCTGTTTTTT.

This clone has a handful of counts. CDR3 sequence: CASSVDGSGRINEQFF. CDR3 nucleotide sequence: TGTGCCAGCAGCGTAGATGGAAGCGGGAGGATAAATGAGCAGTTCTTC. The chain combines TRBV9 with TRBJ2-1; 9 nucleotides line up with TRBD2. Trimming took 0 bases from V and 7 from J; bases not matched to a gene: 8. CDR3 length: 16 residues. Germline loops: CDR1 SGDLS, CDR2 YYNGEE.

The rearrangement joins TRBV6-5 to TRBJ1-5; no reliable D call. V was pared by 5 bases and J by 6 bases, with 11 bases between. Per the germline V gene, CDR1 is MNHEY and CDR2 is SVGAGI. The CDR3 covers 13 residues. The CDR3 here is CASSPPGIQPQHF. DNA of the CDR3: TGTGCCAGCAGTCCCCCCGGGATTCAGCCCCAGCATTTT.

The chain is built from TRBV5-1 and TRBJ1-6; 8 bases line up with TRBD1. The CDR3 extends over 14 amino acids. The V segment lost 4 bases and the J segment 12 bases; nucleotides outside the gene matches: 9. Germline values: CDR1 SGHRS, CDR2 YFSETQ. The CDR3 sequence: CASSSGTGQGPLHF. CDR3 DNA sequence: TGCGCCAGCAGCAGCGGGACAGGCCAAGGACCCCTCCACTTT.

The V call is TRBV11-3, the J call TRBJ2-1; TRBD2 matches at 11 bases. Per the germline V gene, CDR1 is SGHNT and CDR2 is YENEEA. This CDR3 region has 14 residues. V trimming: 5 bases; J trimming: 7 bases; junction bases outside the gene matches: 4. Here the CDR3 reads CASSAGLAVNEQFF. CDR3 DNA: TGTGCCAGCAGCGCGGGACTAGCGGTTAATGAGCAGTTCTTC.

The chain couples TRBV4-1 to TRBJ1-5; D unresolved. The CDR3 sequence is 16 residues long. V lost 4 bases and J 0 bases, leaving 13 bases between the germline ends. Germline loops: CDR1 MGHRA, CDR2 YSYEKL. As DNA, the CDR3 is TGCGCCAGCAGCCCTCTGGGAGGCCATAGCAATCAGCCCCAGCATTTT. It yields the protein CASSPLGGHSNQPQHF.

V usage is TRBV3-1 (or the pseudogene TRBV3-2) and J usage is TRBJ1-5; maybe TRBD1 (5 bases). The CDR3 covers 15 residues. V lost 2 bases to trimming and J lost 0 bases, with 8 bases between them. The germline gives CDR1 LGHDT, CDR2 YNNKEL (reference sequence). This CDR3 is CASSQTGYSNQPQHF. The CDR3 DNA follows: TGTGCCAGCAGCCAAACAGGCTATAGCAATCAGCCCCAGCATTTT.

This clone showed up just once. The chain links TRBV29-1 to TRBJ1-2; TRBD1 aligns across 8 bases. Germline CDR1 is SQVTM and CDR2 is ANQGSEA. V gave up 7 bases and J gave up 4 bases; unmatched junction bases: 8. CDR3 length: 13 amino acids. CDR3 in amino acids: CSDHGQGGYGYTF. The CDR3 DNA follows: TGCAGCGACCACGGACAGGGTGGCTATGGCTACACCTTC.

The chain carries TRBV7-8 and TRBJ2-1, with TRBD1 matching 9 bases. The CDR3 is made up of 16 amino acids. The V gene end was trimmed by 4 bases and the J gene end by 7 bases; junction bases not matched to a gene: 11. Germline assignment: CDR1 SGHVS and CDR2 FQNEAQ. In DNA, the CDR3 is TGTGCCAGCAGCTCCAGAACCCGACAGGGGGGGAATGAGCAGTTCTTC. It encodes CASSSRTRQGGNEQFF.

This clone was counted a single time. The CDR3 sequence: CASSPPRSGELFF. DNA for the CDR3: TGTGCCAGCAGCCCACCGAGGTCCGGGGAGCTGTTTTTT. The rearrangement uses TRBV7-2 and TRBJ2-2; D gene ambiguous. CDR3 size: 13 residues. Between the trimmed V and J ends, which lost 5 bases and 6 bases, there was a span of 10 bases. In germline, CDR1 is SGHTA, CDR2 FQGNSA.

The chain links TRBV6-6 to TRBJ1-4; tentative D call: TRBD1 (5 bases). Trimming took off 0 bases at V and 7 bases at J, with 15 bases between the two ends. CDR1 is MNHNY and CDR2 is SVGAGI in the germline V gene (reference sequence). The CDR3 contains 16 residues. The CDR3 DNA sequence: TGTGCCAGCAGTTACTCGTCTACGGGGGGAGTTGAAAAACTGTTTTTT. Amino acid sequence: CASSYSSTGGVEKLFF.

V is TRBV11-2 and J is TRBJ1-1, with 8 nucleotides matching TRBD1. With V trimmed by 4 bases and J by 3 bases, 4 bases remained unmatched. Per the germline V gene, CDR1 is SGHAT and CDR2 is FQNNGV. This CDR3 has 14 residues. CDR3 nucleotide sequence: TGTGCCAGCAGCTCCACAGGGGGGCACACTGAAGCTTTCTTT. Its translation is CASSSTGGHTEAFF.

The genes are TRBV19 and TRBJ1-4; D gene ambiguous. From germline, CDR1 is LNHDA and CDR2 SQIVND (reference sequence). This CDR3 is 14 amino acids long. Between the trimmed V and J ends, which lost 3 bases and 4 bases, there was a span of 9 bases. For the CDR3, the DNA is TGTGCCAGTAGTATCGCGGAACTTAATGAAAAACTGTTTTTT. Its protein is CASSIAELNEKLFF.

This chain links TRBV12-3 or TRBV12-4 with TRBJ1-2; 11 bases line up with TRBD1. This CDR3 has 13 residues. The junction had 9 bases not matched to a gene; V was cut back by 6 bases and J by 12 bases. This CDR3 reads CASRRTGGESNTF. For the CDR3, the DNA is TGTGCCAGCAGGAGGACAGGGGGCGAATCAAACACCTTC.

The table lists this clone with a few counts. V gene TRBV6-6 combines with J gene TRBJ2-1, with a possible D match to TRBD1 (5 bases). The V end lost 5 bases, the J end lost 4 bases, and 18 bases lay between the germline ends. CDR1 and CDR2 from the germline V gene are MNHNY and SVGAGI (reference sequence). CDR3 size: 16 residues. DNA of the CDR3: TGTGCCAGCAGTAACCGTGGTGGGGCCTCGTACAATGAGCAGTTCTTC. It encodes CASSNRGGASYNEQFF.

The chain joins TRBV6-6 to TRBJ1-1, with D tentatively TRBD1 (6 bases). Germline-derived CDR1 and CDR2 are MNHNY and SVGAGI (reference sequence). Trimming shortened V by 5 bases and J by 4 bases, and 23 bases separated the two germline ends. This CDR3 region has 17 residues. In DNA, the CDR3 is TGTGCCAGCAGTCGTTCAGGGGCGGTAAAGGTCGGCACTGAAGCTTTCTTT. Amino acid sequence: CASSRSGAVKVGTEAFF.

The CDR3 loop reads CASSGGQSSGRESNQPQHF. CDR3 sequence (DNA): TGTGCCAGTAGTGGAGGACAGAGTTCGGGGAGGGAAAGCAATCAGCCCCAGCATTTT. The V and J genes are TRBV19 and TRBJ1-5; possibly TRBD1 for D (6 bases). The CDR3 extends over 19 amino acids. The V gene's germline CDR1 is LNHDA and CDR2 SQIVND (reference sequence). V dropped 5 bases and J dropped 1 base, with 24 bases sitting between them.

As concerns this clone: Additional DNA sequences in this sample encode the identical CDR3. This sequence joins TRBV18 and TRBJ2-3; 7 positions match TRBD2. The V segment lost 3 bases and the J segment 3 bases; nucleotides outside the gene matches: 6. This CDR3 has 15 residues. Germline CDR1 is KGHSH and CDR2 is LQKENI. The CDR3 reads CASSPGGSFTDTQYF. The CDR3 DNA follows: TGTGCCAGCTCACCTGGCGGGAGTTTTACAGATACGCAGTATTTT.

The V and J genes are TRBV19 and TRBJ2-7, with 8 bases aligning to TRBD1. Per germline, CDR1 LNHDA and CDR2 SQIVND (reference sequence). Trimming at V came to 6 bases and at J to 4 bases, leaving 2 bases not matched to a gene. CDR3 length: 12 amino acids. CDR3 amino acids: CASSRQGYEQYF. The CDR3, as DNA: TGTGCCAGTAGCCGACAGGGGTACGAGCAGTACTTC.

This sequence joins TRBV19 and TRBJ1-4; no clear D gene. CDR1 and CDR2 from the germline V gene are LNHDA and SQIVND (reference sequence). The CDR3 runs to 14 residues. V gave up 6 bases and J gave up 0 bases, with 8 bases separating them. The CDR3 coding sequence is TGTGCCAGTAGCGGACTAACAACTAATGAAAAACTGTTTTTT. Its protein is CASSGLTTNEKLFF.

This sequence joins TRBV24-1 and TRBJ2-1, with D possibly matching TRBD1 (6 bases). CDR3 length: 17 residues. Germline assignment: CDR1 KGHDR and CDR2 SFDVKD. The V end lost 4 bases, the J end lost 1 base, and 16 bases lay between the germline ends. Written as DNA, the CDR3 is TGTGCCACCAGTGACACCAAAGGGGGTAGGTCCTACAATGAGCAGTTCTTC. Protein sequence: CATSDTKGGRSYNEQFF.

V usage is TRBV19 and J usage is TRBJ1-5; maybe TRBD1 (6 bases). Germline V gene lookup returns CDR1 LNHDA and CDR2 SQIVND (reference sequence). Trimming took 7 bases from V and 7 from J, leaving 14 bases between them. There are 13 residues in the CDR3. CDR3 amino acids: CASTHREGQPQHF. The CDR3 coding sequence is TGTGCCAGTACCCACAGGGAAGGGCAGCCCCAGCATTTT.

The genes are TRBV11-2 and TRBJ1-2; the match to TRBD1 covers 7 bases. V lost 0 bases and J lost 4; bases outside the gene matches: 5. This CDR3 has 15 residues. Germline V gene data show CDR1 as SGHAT and CDR2 as FQNNGV. The CDR3 DNA sequence: TGTGCCAGCAGCTTAGACCCAGGGACAGTCTATGGCTACACCTTC. Translating gives CASSLDPGTVYGYTF.

CDR3 in DNA: TGTGCCAGCAGCCCCTTATGGGGGGACGGCGGAAAACTGTTTTTT. Translated: CASSPLWGDGGKLFF. The chain is built from TRBV3-1 (or the pseudogene TRBV3-2) and TRBJ1-4; possibly TRBD1 for D (5 bases). CDR1 is LGHDT, CDR2 YNNKEL, per germline (reference sequence). V was pared by 4 bases and J by 10 bases, with 19 bases between. CDR3 length: 15 amino acids.

There are a few counts of this clone. The rearrangement links TRBV19 to TRBJ1-1; D is uncertain. This CDR3 is built from 13 residues. V lost 1 base, J lost 1 base, and 4 bases lay in between. Germline loops: CDR1 LNHDA, CDR2 SQIVND (reference sequence). The CDR3 is CASSIVQNTEAFF. The CDR3 DNA reads as TGTGCCAGTAGTATAGTCCAGAACACTGAAGCTTTCTTT.

The V and J genes are TRBV19 and TRBJ2-7; 11 bases agree with TRBD1. Germline assignment: CDR1 LNHDA and CDR2 SQIVND (reference sequence). This CDR3 comprises 16 residues. Trimming took 7 bases from V and 1 from J; bases not matched to a gene: 9. CDR3 coding DNA: TGTGCCAGTACCAACCTCGGGACAGGGGGTTCCTACGAGCAGTACTTC. It encodes CASTNLGTGGSYEQYF.

The V gene is TRBV11-2, the J gene TRBJ1-4, with no clear D. The germline CDR1 and CDR2 sequences are SGHAT and FQNNGV. V dropped 5 bases and J dropped 0 bases, with 19 bases sitting between them. The CDR3 length is 18 residues. The CDR3 DNA follows: TGTGCCAGCAGCCGAACCTACGGGTCCCCAGCAACTAATGAAAAACTGTTTTTT. This sequence encodes CASSRTYGSPATNEKLFF.

The gene calls are TRBV4-3 and TRBJ1-3; 7 nucleotides line up with TRBD1. Per germline, CDR1 LGHNA and CDR2 YSLEER. The CDR3 totals 16 residues. The junction had 7 bases not matched to a gene; V was cut back by 4 bases and J by 1 base. The CDR3 nucleotides are TGCGCCAGCAGCCGGGGGACAGTCACTTCTGGAAACACCATATATTTT. Residues: CASSRGTVTSGNTIYF.